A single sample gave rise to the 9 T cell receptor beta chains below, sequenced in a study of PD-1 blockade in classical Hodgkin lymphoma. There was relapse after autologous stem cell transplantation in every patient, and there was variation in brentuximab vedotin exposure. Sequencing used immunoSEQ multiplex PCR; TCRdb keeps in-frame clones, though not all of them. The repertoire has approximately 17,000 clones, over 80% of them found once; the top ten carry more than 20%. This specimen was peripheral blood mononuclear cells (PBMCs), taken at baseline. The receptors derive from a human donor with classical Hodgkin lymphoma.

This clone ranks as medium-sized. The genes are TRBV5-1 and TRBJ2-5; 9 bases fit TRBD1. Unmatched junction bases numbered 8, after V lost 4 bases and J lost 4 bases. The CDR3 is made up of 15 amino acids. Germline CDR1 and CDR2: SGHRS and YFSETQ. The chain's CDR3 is CASSPTGDRAETQYF. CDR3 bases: TGCGCCAGCAGCCCCACCGGGGACAGGGCAGAGACCCAGTACTTC.

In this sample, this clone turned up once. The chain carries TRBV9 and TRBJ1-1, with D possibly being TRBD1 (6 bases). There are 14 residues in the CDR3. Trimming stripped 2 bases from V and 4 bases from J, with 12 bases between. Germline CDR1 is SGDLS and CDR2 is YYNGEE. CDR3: CASSVGGWGTEAFF. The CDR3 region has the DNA TGTGCCAGCAGCGTGGGGGGCTGGGGCACTGAAGCTTTCTTT.

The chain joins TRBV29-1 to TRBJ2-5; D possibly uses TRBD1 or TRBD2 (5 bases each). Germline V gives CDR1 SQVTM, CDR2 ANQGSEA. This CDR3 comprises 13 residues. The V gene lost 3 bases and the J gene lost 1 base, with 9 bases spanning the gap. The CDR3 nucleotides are TGCAGCGTTGAGACGGGGCGCCAAGAGACCCAGTACTTC. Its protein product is CSVETGRQETQYF.

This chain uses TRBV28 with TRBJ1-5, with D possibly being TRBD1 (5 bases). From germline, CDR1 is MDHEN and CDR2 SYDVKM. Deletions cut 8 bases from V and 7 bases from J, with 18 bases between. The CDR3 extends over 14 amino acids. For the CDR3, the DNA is TGTGCCAGCCTCGTTGGGAGGGGCTGGCAGCCCCAGCATTTT. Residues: CASLVGRGWQPQHF.

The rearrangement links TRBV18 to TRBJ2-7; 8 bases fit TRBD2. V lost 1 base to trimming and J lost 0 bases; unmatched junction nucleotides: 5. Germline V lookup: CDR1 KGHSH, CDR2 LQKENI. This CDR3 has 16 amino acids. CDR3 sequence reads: CASSPRASGSSYEQYF. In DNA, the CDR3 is TGTGCCAGCTCACCACGGGCAAGCGGGAGCTCCTACGAGCAGTACTTC.

The CDR3 DNA is TGTGCCAGCAGGAGTAGCGGGGGGTTACTCGAGCAGTACTTC. This translates into CASRSSGGLLEQYF. The V gene is TRBV28, the J gene TRBJ2-7; 10 nucleotides align to TRBD2. Per the germline V gene, CDR1 is MDHEN and CDR2 is SYDVKM. The CDR3 is 14 residues long. V lost 6 bases, J lost 6 bases, and 8 bases stayed unmatched.

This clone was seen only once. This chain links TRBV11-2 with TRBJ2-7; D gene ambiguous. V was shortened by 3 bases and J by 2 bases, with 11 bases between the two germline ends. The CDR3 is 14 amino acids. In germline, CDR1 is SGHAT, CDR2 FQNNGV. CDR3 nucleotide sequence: TGTGCCAGCAGCTTTTTGGTGGGCCCCTACGAGCAGTACTTC. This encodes CASSFLVGPYEQYF.

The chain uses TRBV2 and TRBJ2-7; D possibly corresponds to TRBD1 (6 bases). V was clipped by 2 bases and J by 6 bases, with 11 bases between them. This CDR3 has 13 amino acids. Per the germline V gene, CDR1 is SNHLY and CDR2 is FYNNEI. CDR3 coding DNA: TGTGCCAGCAGTGAAAGTCAACAGGGCGAGCAGTACTTC. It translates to CASSESQQGEQYF.

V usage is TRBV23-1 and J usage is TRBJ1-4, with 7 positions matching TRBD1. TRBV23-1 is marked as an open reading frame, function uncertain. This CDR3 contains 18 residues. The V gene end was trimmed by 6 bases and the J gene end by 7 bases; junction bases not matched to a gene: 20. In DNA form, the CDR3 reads TGCGCCAGCAGAAGTCAGACCCGAAAACAGGGGATTGCTGAAAAACTGTTTTTT. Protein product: CASRSQTRKQGIAEKLFF.